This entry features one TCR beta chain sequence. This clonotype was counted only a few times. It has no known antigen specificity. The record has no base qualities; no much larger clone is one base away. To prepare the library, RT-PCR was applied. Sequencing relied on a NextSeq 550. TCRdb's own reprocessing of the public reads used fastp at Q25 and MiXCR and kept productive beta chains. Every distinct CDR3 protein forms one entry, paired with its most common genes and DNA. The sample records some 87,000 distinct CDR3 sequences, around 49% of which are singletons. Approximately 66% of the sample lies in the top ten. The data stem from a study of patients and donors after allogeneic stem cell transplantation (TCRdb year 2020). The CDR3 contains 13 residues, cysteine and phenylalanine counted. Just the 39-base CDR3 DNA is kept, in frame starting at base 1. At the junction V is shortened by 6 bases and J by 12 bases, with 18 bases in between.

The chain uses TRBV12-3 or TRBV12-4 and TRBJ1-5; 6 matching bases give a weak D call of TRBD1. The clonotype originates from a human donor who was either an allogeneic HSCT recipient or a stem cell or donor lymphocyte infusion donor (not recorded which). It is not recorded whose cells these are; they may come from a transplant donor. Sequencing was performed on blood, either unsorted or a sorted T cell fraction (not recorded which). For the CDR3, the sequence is CASREAGAQDQHF. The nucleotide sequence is TGTGCCAGCAGGGAGGCAGGGGCTCAGGACCAGCATTTT.